The 6 T cell receptor beta chains below come from one sample, sequenced in a study of CD8+ T cells in alopecia areata. Treatment described: oral pan-JAK inhibitor, 5-10 mg twice daily. Extracted from the samples, RNA was reverse transcribed into cDNA to serve as the sequencing template. Method: immunoSEQ multiplex PCR; TCRdb's copy keeps in-frame clones and lacks some. The sample gives 70,000 or so clones, around 30% of which show up once; 15% is in the top ten. The sample in question was CD8+ T cells sorted from blood, obtained at week 4, from a patient treated with tofacitinib. The receptor set was obtained from a human donor with alopecia areata.

The chain recombines TRBV4-3 with TRBJ2-7, with 12 nucleotides matching TRBD2. The CDR3 covers 14 residues. Germline assignment: CDR1 LGHNA and CDR2 YSLEER. V shed 4 bases, J shed 3 bases, and the junction held 1 base outside the gene matches. The CDR3 loop is CASSPGLAGYEQYF. The CDR3 DNA reads TGCGCCAGCAGCCCGGGACTAGCGGGCTACGAGCAGTACTTC.

This clone was recorded a few times. In nucleotides, the CDR3 is TGTGCCAGCAGTTACTCGCAGGGAGCAGATACGCAGTATTTT. It translates to CASSYSQGADTQYF. This chain uses TRBV6-5 with TRBJ2-3; D may correspond to TRBD1 or TRBD2 (5 bases each). The V and J ends lost 0 bases and 4 bases respectively, with 8 bases between them. The CDR3 totals 14 residues. CDR1 and CDR2 (germline): MNHEY, SVGAGI.

The V gene is TRBV11-2, the J gene TRBJ2-7; a weak D match, TRBD2 (5 bases). Germline lookup yields CDR1 SGHAT and CDR2 FQNNGV. V lost 3 bases to trimming and J lost 1 base, with 10 bases between them. The CDR3 covers 14 residues. CDR3 in DNA: TGTGCCAGCAGCTTCAGCGGACCTTCCTACGAGCAGTACTTC. This sequence encodes CASSFSGPSYEQYF. Combining the CDR3 with reference TRBV11-2 and TRBJ2-7 gives the whole variable domain EAGVAQSPRYKIIEKRQSVAFWCNPISGHATLYWYQQILGQGPKLLIQFQNNGVVDDSQLPKDRFSAERLKGVDSTLKIQPAKLEDSAVYLCASSFSGPSYEQYFGPGTRLTVT.

This clone came up a few times. V is TRBV9 and J is TRBJ1-1, with a weak D call TRBD1 (5 bases). CDR1 is SGDLS and CDR2 is YYNGEE in the germline V gene. V was trimmed by 4 bases and J by 4 bases, leaving 20 bases between them. This CDR3 is built from 16 residues. CDR3 sequence (DNA): TGTGCCAGCAGCCGGTTATTGGGGGGAGAAGGCACTGAAGCTTTCTTT. Encoded protein: CASSRLLGGEGTEAFF.

The V call is TRBV27, the J call TRBJ2-3, with 10 nucleotides matching TRBD2. J lost 1 base, V lost 7 bases, and 11 bases had no gene match. The CDR3 has 17 amino acids. Germline V gives CDR1 MNHEY, CDR2 SMNVEV (reference sequence). The CDR3, as DNA: TGTGCCAGCAAATCGGCTACAGGGACTAGCGGCACAGATACGCAGTATTTT. It yields the protein CASKSATGTSGTDTQYF.

This chain links TRBV7-2 with TRBJ1-2; no definite D call. Looked up from germline, CDR1 is SGHTA and CDR2 is FQGNSA. Deletions cut 3 bases from V and 0 bases from J, with 8 bases between. This CDR3 is built from 14 residues. The CDR3 spells CASSFRTANYGYTF. In DNA form, the CDR3 reads TGTGCCAGCAGCTTCAGGACGGCTAACTATGGCTACACCTTC. Using reference TRBV7-2 and TRBJ1-2 for the parts outside the CDR3, the full variable domain is GAGVSQSPSNKVTEKGKDVELRCDPISGHTALYWYRQSLGQGLEFLIYFQGNSAPDKSGLPSDRFSAERTGGSVSTLTIQRTQQEDSAVYLCASSFRTANYGYTFGSGTRLTVV.